The rows below give T cell receptor beta chains drawn from one sample of a study of blood T cell repertoires in COVID-19. TCRdb keeps only in-frame clones here, not all; method: immunoSEQ multiplex PCR. The table lists roughly 340,000 clones, roughly 86% of them singletons. The sample taken for sequencing was PBMCs or T cells enriched from blood (not recorded which). Receptors originate from a man between 40 and 49 years old in a cohort exposed to, infected with or recovered from COVID-19 (not recorded which). Each CDR3 is given with its conserved first and last residue. Each record gives: V gene, J gene, D gene, clone size, CDR3 protein, CDR3 DNA. D genes are given only for firm matches. The size entry is marked missing in some rows and otherwise reads once, few, many or a size class.

v_gene: TRBV10-3
j_gene: TRBJ2-7
d_gene: TRBD1
abundance: .
CDR3aa: CAINPGTGYEQYF
CDR3nt: TGTGCCATCAACCCCGGGACAGGGTACGAGCAGTACTTC

v_gene: TRBV2
j_gene: TRBJ2-5
d_gene: .
abundance: .
CDR3aa: CASSLEIQETQYF
CDR3nt: TGTGCCAGCAGTTTAGAAATCCAAGAGACCCAGTACTTC

v_gene: TRBV7-8
j_gene: TRBJ2-6
d_gene: .
abundance: .
CDR3aa: CASSPRGSRANVLTF
CDR3nt: TGTGCCAGCAGCCCCCGGGGGTCGAGGGCCAACGTCCTGACTTTC

v_gene: TRBV30
j_gene: TRBJ1-5
d_gene: TRBD1
abundance: .
CDR3aa: CAWSSMTGVSNQPQHF
CDR3nt: TGTGCCTGGAGTTCCATGACAGGGGTTAGCAATCAGCCCCAGCATTTT

v_gene: TRBV3-1/TRBV3-2
j_gene: TRBJ1-1
d_gene: .
abundance: .
CDR3aa: CASSQARNMNTEAFF
CDR3nt: TGTGCCAGCAGCCAAGCGAGGAACATGAACACTGAAGCTTTCTTT

v_gene: TRBV5-8
j_gene: TRBJ2-1
d_gene: TRBD2
abundance: .
CDR3aa: CASSPETLAGAYNEQFF
CDR3nt: TGTGCCAGCAGCCCCGAGACACTAGCGGGAGCCTACAATGAGCAGTTCTTC

v_gene: TRBV18
j_gene: TRBJ2-7
d_gene: .
abundance: .
CDR3aa: CASSPPSGTYEQYF
CDR3nt: TGTGCCAGCTCACCACCTAGCGGAACCTACGAGCAGTACTTC

v_gene: TRBV2
j_gene: TRBJ2-7
d_gene: TRBD1
abundance: .
CDR3aa: CASRGDSRTEQYF
CDR3nt: TGTGCCAGCAGGGGGGACAGCCGTACGGAGCAGTACTTC

v_gene: TRBV30
j_gene: TRBJ2-7
d_gene: TRBD2
abundance: .
CDR3aa: CAWSLAGEIISRQYF
CDR3nt: TGTGCCTGGAGTCTAGCGGGAGAAATTATTAGCAGGCAGTACTTC

v_gene: TRBV21-1
j_gene: TRBJ2-7
d_gene: .
abundance: .
CDR3aa: CASSPLGSGRADYEQYF
CDR3nt: TGTGCCAGCAGCCCTTTGGGTAGCGGGAGGGCCGACTACGAGCAGTACTTC

v_gene: TRBV18
j_gene: TRBJ1-5
d_gene: .
abundance: few
CDR3aa: CASSPPSTGNQPQHF
CDR3nt: TGTGCCAGCTCACCACCGTCCACAGGAAATCAGCCCCAGCATTTT

v_gene: TRBV6-5
j_gene: TRBJ2-7
d_gene: .
abundance: .
CDR3aa: CASSATGYEQYF
CDR3nt: TGTGCCAGCAGCGCAACAGGGTACGAGCAGTACTTC

v_gene: TRBV20-1
j_gene: TRBJ1-5
d_gene: TRBD1
abundance: once
CDR3aa: CSASTGASGGQPQHF
CDR3nt: TGCAGTGCTAGTACAGGGGCCTCCGGAGGGCAGCCCCAGCATTTT

v_gene: TRBV30
j_gene: TRBJ1-5
d_gene: .
abundance: .
CDR3aa: CAWSGGSTLSNQPQHF
CDR3nt: TGTGCCTGGAGTGGAGGGTCCACCCTTAGCAATCAGCCCCAGCATTTT

v_gene: TRBV2
j_gene: TRBJ1-1
d_gene: .
abundance: once
CDR3aa: CASILLSGAEAFF
CDR3nt: TGTGCCAGCATTTTACTAAGTGGAGCCGAAGCTTTCTTT

v_gene: TRBV4-1
j_gene: TRBJ1-6
d_gene: .
abundance: .
CDR3aa: CASSQDLSSPLHF
CDR3nt: TGCGCCAGCAGCCAAGATCTAAGTTCACCCCTCCACTTT

v_gene: TRBV5-5
j_gene: TRBJ1-2
d_gene: TRBD1
abundance: once
CDR3aa: CASSLAIQGAGYGYTF
CDR3nt: TGTGCCAGCAGCTTGGCTATCCAGGGGGCAGGGTATGGCTACACCTTC

v_gene: TRBV5-1
j_gene: TRBJ1-1
d_gene: TRBD1
abundance: .
CDR3aa: CASSPRDRNTEAFF
CDR3nt: TGCGCCAGCAGCCCCCGGGACAGGAACACTGAAGCTTTCTTT

v_gene: TRBV7-2
j_gene: TRBJ2-2
d_gene: .
abundance: few
CDR3aa: CASSLARSVVTGELFF
CDR3nt: TGTGCCAGCAGCTTAGCGAGGAGCGTGGTCACCGGGGAGCTGTTTTTT

v_gene: TRBV30
j_gene: TRBJ1-1
d_gene: .
abundance: .
CDR3aa: CAWAQFAGTEAFF
CDR3nt: TGTGCCTGGGCACAGTTTGCTGGCACTGAAGCTTTCTTT

v_gene: TRBV9
j_gene: TRBJ1-1
d_gene: TRBD1
abundance: .
CDR3aa: CASSVSGQGNTEAFF
CDR3nt: TGTGCCAGCAGCGTCTCCGGACAGGGTAACACTGAAGCTTTCTTT

v_gene: TRBV6-5
j_gene: TRBJ1-5
d_gene: .
abundance: .
CDR3aa: CASRFRQELGPQHF
CDR3nt: TGTGCCAGCAGATTTAGGCAGGAACTAGGGCCCCAGCATTTT

v_gene: TRBV5-6
j_gene: TRBJ2-5
d_gene: TRBD2
abundance: .
CDR3aa: CASSPSGRGQETQYF
CDR3nt: TGTGCCAGCAGCCCGAGCGGGAGGGGTCAAGAGACCCAGTACTTC

v_gene: TRBV9
j_gene: TRBJ2-7
d_gene: TRBD1
abundance: .
CDR3aa: CASSVGMGQGPYEQYF
CDR3nt: TGTGCCAGCAGCGTAGGGATGGGACAGGGTCCCTACGAGCAGTACTTC

v_gene: TRBV18
j_gene: TRBJ2-7
d_gene: TRBD1
abundance: .
CDR3aa: CASSPGTGVEQYF
CDR3nt: TGTGCCAGCTCACCAGGGACAGGGGTCGAGCAGTACTTC

v_gene: TRBV3-1/TRBV3-2
j_gene: TRBJ2-7
d_gene: .
abundance: .
CDR3aa: CASSQDPREQYF
CDR3nt: TGTGCCAGCAGCCAAGATCCGCGGGAGCAGTACTTC

v_gene: TRBV6-5
j_gene: TRBJ1-3
d_gene: .
abundance: .
CDR3aa: CASRRDNSGNTIYF
CDR3nt: TGTGCCAGCCGTCGGGACAACTCTGGAAACACCATATATTTT

v_gene: TRBV7-2
j_gene: TRBJ2-6
d_gene: TRBD2
abundance: .
CDR3aa: CASTLLAGARGANVLTF
CDR3nt: TGTGCCAGCACCCTACTAGCGGGAGCGCGCGGGGCCAACGTCCTGACTTTC

v_gene: TRBV6-1
j_gene: TRBJ2-5
d_gene: .
abundance: .
CDR3aa: CASSEFSRGAETQYF
CDR3nt: TGTGCCAGCAGTGAATTTTCCCGGGGGGCAGAGACCCAGTACTTC

v_gene: TRBV7-2
j_gene: TRBJ1-5
d_gene: TRBD1
abundance: .
CDR3aa: CATQQGSNQPQHF
CDR3nt: TGTGCCACCCAACAGGGGAGCAATCAGCCCCAGCATTTT

v_gene: TRBV7-9
j_gene: TRBJ2-1
d_gene: TRBD2
abundance: .
CDR3aa: CASTRGDEQFF
CDR3nt: TGTGCCAGCACCCGGGGGGATGAGCAGTTCTTC

v_gene: TRBV6-5
j_gene: TRBJ1-1
d_gene: .
abundance: .
CDR3aa: CASSYSSGSTEAFF
CDR3nt: TGTGCCAGCAGTTACTCCAGTGGGAGCACTGAAGCTTTCTTT

v_gene: TRBV10-2
j_gene: TRBJ1-1
d_gene: TRBD1
abundance: .
CDR3aa: CASSQTGLVKAFF
CDR3nt: TGCGCCAGCAGCCAGACAGGGTTGGTTAAAGCTTTCTTT

v_gene: TRBV5-1
j_gene: TRBJ2-1
d_gene: TRBD2
abundance: .
CDR3aa: CASSLVAGGNEQFF
CDR3nt: TGCGCCAGCAGCTTGGTGGCGGGAGGAAATGAGCAGTTCTTC

v_gene: TRBV4-2
j_gene: TRBJ2-1
d_gene: .
abundance: few
CDR3aa: CASSQSAPEQFF
CDR3nt: TGTGCCAGCAGCCAGAGCGCGCCTGAGCAGTTCTTC

v_gene: TRBV3-1/TRBV3-2
j_gene: TRBJ1-6
d_gene: .
abundance: .
CDR3aa: CASSQGSGSDSPLHF
CDR3nt: TGTGCCAGCAGCCAAGGTTCAGGGTCCGACTCACCCCTCCACTTT

v_gene: TRBV7-9
j_gene: TRBJ1-4
d_gene: TRBD1
abundance: once
CDR3aa: CASSSNGQGWEKLFF
CDR3nt: TGTGCCAGCAGCTCCAACGGACAGGGTTGGGAAAAACTGTTTTTT